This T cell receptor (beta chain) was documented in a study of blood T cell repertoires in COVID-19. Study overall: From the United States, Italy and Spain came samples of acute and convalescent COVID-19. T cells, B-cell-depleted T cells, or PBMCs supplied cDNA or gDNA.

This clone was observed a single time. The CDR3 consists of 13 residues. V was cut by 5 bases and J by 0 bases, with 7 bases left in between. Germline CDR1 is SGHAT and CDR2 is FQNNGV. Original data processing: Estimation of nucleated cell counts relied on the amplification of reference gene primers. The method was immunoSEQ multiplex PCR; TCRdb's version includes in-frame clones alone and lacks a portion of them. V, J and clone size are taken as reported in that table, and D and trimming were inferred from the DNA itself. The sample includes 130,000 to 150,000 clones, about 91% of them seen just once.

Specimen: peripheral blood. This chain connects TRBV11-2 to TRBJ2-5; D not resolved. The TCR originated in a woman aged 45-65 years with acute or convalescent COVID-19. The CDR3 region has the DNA TGTGCCAGCAGCACAGATCACCAAGAGACCCAGTACTTC. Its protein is CASSTDHQETQYF.